This TCR beta chain is from a study of metastatic and nonmetastatic thyroid tumors. Each patient went into thyroid surgery without having received any treatment. Study results and caveats: Across blood and tumor, TCR beta diversity in malignant thyroid tumors was reportedly significantly higher than in benign nodules.

V dropped 0 bases and J dropped 1 base, with 10 bases sitting between them. This CDR3 has 15 amino acids. Germline CDR1 and CDR2: SGHTS and YDEGEE. This clone was found many times. The antigen remains undetermined. In the original processing: What underpinned the distant-metastasis classifier for papillary thyroid cancer was the set of CDR3 differences across clinicopathological groups. MiXCR was used by TCRdb to re-call the PCR reads. TCRdb assigned the V and J calls; the authors' analysis was not used. This sample has about 39,000 clones, with 15% to 20% found just once. The sequenced material came from tumor tissue. This chain connects TRBV5-8 to TRBJ1-1, with TRBD1 as a possible D gene (5 bases). This receptor was identified in a female donor with papillary thyroid cancer or a benign thyroid nodule (not recorded which). Some clones in this sample may be carry-over from other donors' samples. The CDR3 loop reads CASSLGGGRNTEAFF. The CDR3, as DNA: TGTGCCAGCAGCTTGGGGGGGGGAAGGAACACTGAAGCTTTCTTT.